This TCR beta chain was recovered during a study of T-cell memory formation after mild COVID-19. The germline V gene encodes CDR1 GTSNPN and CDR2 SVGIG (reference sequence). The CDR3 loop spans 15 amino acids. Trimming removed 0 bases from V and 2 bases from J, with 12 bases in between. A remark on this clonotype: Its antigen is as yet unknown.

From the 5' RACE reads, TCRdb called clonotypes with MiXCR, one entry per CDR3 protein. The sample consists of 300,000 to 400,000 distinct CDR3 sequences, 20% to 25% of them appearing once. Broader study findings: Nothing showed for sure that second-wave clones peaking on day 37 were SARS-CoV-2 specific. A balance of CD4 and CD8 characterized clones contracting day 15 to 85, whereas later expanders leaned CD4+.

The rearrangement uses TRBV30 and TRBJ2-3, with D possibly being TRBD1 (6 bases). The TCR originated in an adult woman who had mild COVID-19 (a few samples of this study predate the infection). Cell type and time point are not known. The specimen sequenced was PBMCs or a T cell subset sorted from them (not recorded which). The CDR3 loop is CAWSVFGGATDTQYF. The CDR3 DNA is TGTGCCTGGAGTGTATTTGGGGGCGCCACAGATACGCAGTATTTT. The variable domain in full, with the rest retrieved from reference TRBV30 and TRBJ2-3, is SQTIHQWPATLVQPVGSPLSLECTVEGTSNPNLYWYRQAAGRGLQLLFYSVGIGQISSEVPQNLSASRPQDRQFILSSKKLLLSDSGFYLCAWSVFGGATDTQYFGPGTRLTVL.